This T cell receptor beta chain stems from a study of OX40 agonist ivuxolimab in advanced cancers. Study-wide background: Intravenous ivuxolimab at 0.01 to 10 mg/kg was given to patients every 2 weeks.

In regard to this clone: The antigen is unknown.

Sequencing used immunoSEQ multiplex PCR; TCRdb keeps in-frame clones, though not all of them. Here the sample spans roughly 49,000 clones, roughly 89% being singletons. Points from the study as a whole: There was clonal expansion of CD4+ and CD8+ blood T cells by week 6 at 0.1 to 3.0 mg/kg. A proportion of nonresponders additionally exhibited low normalized T-cell clonal expansion.

CDR3 length equals 16 residues. The V and J ends lost 1 base and 3 bases respectively, with 15 bases between them. Germline CDR1 is SEHNR and CDR2 is FQNEAQ (reference sequence). The J gene is TRBJ1-1, the V gene TRBV7-9, with unresolved D. Sequencing was performed on CD4+ or CD8+ T cells sorted from blood, taken in a trial of the OX40 agonist ivuxolimab. The clonotype originates from an adult with an advanced solid tumor such as melanoma, head and neck, liver or kidney cancer. CDR3: CASSLVYETPDTEAFF. CDR3 bases: TGTGCCAGCAGCTTAGTGTATGAGACTCCGGACACTGAAGCTTTCTTT.